The source of this T cell receptor beta chain is a study of T cells in Graves' hyperthyroidism and ophthalmopathy. The investigators amplified TCR beta CDR3 regions from RNA transcripts. During a first-round RT-PCR of the TCR CDR3, the HTBI primer set was used. MiXCR, applied by TCRdb to the multiplex PCR reads, yields one record per CDR3 protein. The sample gives a few hundred thousand distinct CDR3 sequences, roughly 46% of which show up once; 7.5% to 8.5% is in the top ten. This clonotype has a count of ten or more. The sequencing sample was made of peripheral blood or thyroid tissue (not recorded which). The clonotype comes from a woman younger than 30 with Graves' hyperthyroidism.

The CDR3 coding sequence is TGTGCCAGCAGCCTTACAACTATATCCTCCTACGAGCAGTACTTC. Translation: CASSLTTISSYEQYF. J is TRBJ2-7 and V is TRBV11-2; D is unclear. With 5 bases removed from V and 0 bases from J, the gap between germline ends came to 14 bases. This CDR3 is 15 amino acids long. Per the germline V gene, CDR1 is SGHAT and CDR2 is FQNNGV.